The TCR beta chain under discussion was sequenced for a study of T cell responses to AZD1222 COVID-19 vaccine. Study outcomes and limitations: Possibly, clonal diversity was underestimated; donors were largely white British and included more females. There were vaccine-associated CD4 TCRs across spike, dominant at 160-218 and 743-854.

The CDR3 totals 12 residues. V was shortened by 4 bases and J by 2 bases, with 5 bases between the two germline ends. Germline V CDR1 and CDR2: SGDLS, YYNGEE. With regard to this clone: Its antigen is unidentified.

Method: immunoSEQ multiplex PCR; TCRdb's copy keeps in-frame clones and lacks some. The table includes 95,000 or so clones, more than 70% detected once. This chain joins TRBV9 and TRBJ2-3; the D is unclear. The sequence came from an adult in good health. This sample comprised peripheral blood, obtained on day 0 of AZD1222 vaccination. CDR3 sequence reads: CASSYNTDTQYF. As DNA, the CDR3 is TGTGCCAGCAGCTACAACACAGATACGCAGTATTTT.